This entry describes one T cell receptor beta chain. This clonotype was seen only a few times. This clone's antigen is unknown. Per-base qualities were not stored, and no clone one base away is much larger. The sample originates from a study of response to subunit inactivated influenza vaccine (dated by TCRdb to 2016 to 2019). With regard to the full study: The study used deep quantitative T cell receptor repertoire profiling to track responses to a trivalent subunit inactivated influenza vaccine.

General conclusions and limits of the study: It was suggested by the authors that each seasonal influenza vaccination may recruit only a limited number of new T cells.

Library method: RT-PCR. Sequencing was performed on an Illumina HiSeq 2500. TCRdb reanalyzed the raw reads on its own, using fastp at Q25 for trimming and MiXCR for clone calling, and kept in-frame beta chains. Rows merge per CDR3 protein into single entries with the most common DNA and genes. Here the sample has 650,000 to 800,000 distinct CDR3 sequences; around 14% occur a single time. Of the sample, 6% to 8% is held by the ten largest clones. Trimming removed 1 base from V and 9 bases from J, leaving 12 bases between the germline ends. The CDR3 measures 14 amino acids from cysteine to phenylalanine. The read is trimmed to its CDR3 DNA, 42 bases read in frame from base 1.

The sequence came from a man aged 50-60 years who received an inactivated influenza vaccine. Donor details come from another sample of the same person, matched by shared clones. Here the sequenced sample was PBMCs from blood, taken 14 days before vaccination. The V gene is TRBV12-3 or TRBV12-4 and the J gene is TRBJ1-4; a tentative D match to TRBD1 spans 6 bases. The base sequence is TGTGCCAGCAGTTTAGGTGGGGGCATTAAAAAACTGTTTTTT. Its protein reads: CASSLGGGIKKLFF.